This record looks at one TCR beta chain sequence and its context. CDR3 length equals 13 residues. Germline V lookup: CDR1 SGHTA, CDR2 FQGNSA. The V end lost 3 bases, the J end lost 8 bases, and 13 bases lay between the germline ends. Sequencing was performed with immunoSEQ multiplex PCR; in TCRdb, only in-frame clones are kept and a portion is missing. This table has tens of thousands of clones, roughly 90% appearing once. The data stem from a study of T cell changes during pregnancy in multiple sclerosis. Source: peripheral blood, taken in the first trimester of pregnancy. This clonotype was obtained from a female donor in good health, enrolled as a control in a pregnancy study. V gene TRBV7-2 combines with J gene TRBJ1-1; D remains unclear. The chain's CDR3 is CASSFSEEVEAFF. The CDR3 DNA is TGTGCCAGCAGCTTTTCCGAGGAGGTAGAAGCTTTCTTT.